These 27 T cell receptor beta chains were all obtained from the same sample, sequenced in a study of T-cell memory formation after mild COVID-19. A single record per CDR3 protein comes from TCRdb applying MiXCR to the 5' RACE reads. The sample holds nearly 350,000 distinct CDR3 sequences, 10% to 15% seen once. The sample consisted of PBMCs or a T cell subset sorted from them (not recorded which). The origin of the receptors is a man in his late teens or twenties who had mild COVID-19 (a few samples of this study predate the infection). Cell type and time point are not known.

This clonotype was picked up a small number of times. V is TRBV6-5 and J is TRBJ2-7; TRBD1 is a possible D gene (6 bases). Germline V gives CDR1 MNHEY, CDR2 SVGAGI. CDR3 length equals 12 residues. V lost 5 bases and J 6 bases, leaving 11 bases between the germline ends. The CDR3 DNA follows: TGTGCCAGCAGTCCGGACAGCGGCGAGCAGTACTTC. Protein sequence: CASSPDSGEQYF.

This clonotype was counted between two and nine times. The chain employs TRBV29-1 and TRBJ1-2; D is possibly TRBD1 (6 bases). The CDR3 is 14 residues long. Germline V gives CDR1 SQVTM, CDR2 ANQGSEA. The ends were cut back, 6 bases at V and 1 base at J, with 15 bases in the middle. The CDR3 spells CSVGRTARNYGYTF. The CDR3 DNA follows: TGCAGCGTCGGCAGGACAGCCCGTAACTATGGCTACACCTTC.

There are a few counts of this clonotype. The chain carries TRBV6-5 and TRBJ2-5, with a tentative D call TRBD1 (5 bases). The V gene lost 5 bases and the J gene lost 2 bases, with 12 bases spanning the gap. The CDR3 is 14 amino acids. Germline V gives CDR1 MNHEY, CDR2 SVGAGI. In nucleotides, the CDR3 is TGTGCCAGCAGTCCCGACTGGACACAAGAGACCCAGTACTTC. This codes for CASSPDWTQETQYF.

The gene calls are TRBV9 and TRBJ1-5; the D gene is possibly TRBD1 (6 bases). In germline, CDR1 is SGDLS, CDR2 YYNGEE. The CDR3 runs to 13 residues. With 3 bases removed from V and 4 bases from J, the gap between germline ends came to 8 bases. In DNA, the CDR3 is TGTGCCAGCAGCGGGGACATAAATCAGCCCCAGCATTTT. Its protein product is CASSGDINQPQHF.

The sample holds a few counts of this clonotype. J is TRBJ1-2 and V is TRBV4-3; D is unclear. Germline assignment: CDR1 LGHNA and CDR2 YSLEER. Trimming removed 0 bases from V and 2 bases from J, with 10 bases in between. CDR3 length: 15 amino acids. This CDR3 is CASSQDSQKNYGYTF. CDR3 DNA: TGCGCCAGCAGCCAAGATTCACAGAAGAACTATGGCTACACCTTC.

This clonotype occurred a few times. The V gene is TRBV5-6, the J gene TRBJ1-6; 7 positions match TRBD1. The CDR3 has 17 residues. CDR1 SGHDT and CDR2 YYEEEE come from the germline V gene. Germline trimming cut 4 bases from V and 0 bases from J; bases unmatched to any gene: 7. CDR3 in amino acids: CASSGTGASSYNSPLHF. CDR3 DNA sequence: TGTGCCAGCAGCGGTACAGGGGCCAGCTCCTATAATTCACCCCTCCACTTT.

The gene calls are TRBV11-1 and TRBJ2-3; TRBD1 is a possible D gene (5 bases). Germline CDR1 is SGHAT and CDR2 is FQDESV (reference sequence). This CDR3 comprises 14 residues. Trimming took off 3 bases at V and 4 bases at J, with 11 bases between the two ends. This chain's CDR3 is CASSFPGKSDTQYF. DNA of the CDR3: TGTGCCAGCAGCTTTCCAGGGAAATCAGATACGCAGTATTTT.

Only a few counts were recorded for this clonotype. The chain uses TRBV5-1 and TRBJ2-1, with 7 nucleotides matching TRBD1. Looked up from germline, CDR1 is SGHRS and CDR2 is YFSETQ. The CDR3 has 16 amino acids. The junction had 7 bases not matched to a gene; V was cut back by 0 bases and J by 4 bases. The CDR3 sequence: CASSLEGQQPYNEQFF. As DNA, the CDR3 is TGCGCCAGCAGCTTGGAGGGACAGCAACCGTACAATGAGCAGTTCTTC.

In its sample, this clonotype was seen a few times. The rearrangement links TRBV5-5 to TRBJ2-1, with D possibly being TRBD1 (5 bases). Germline loops: CDR1 SGHKS, CDR2 YYEKEE (reference sequence). Trimming stripped 2 bases from V and 2 bases from J, with 11 bases between. The CDR3 has 15 residues. CDR3 region: CASSFSGYPYNEQFF. In DNA, the CDR3 is TGTGCCAGCAGCTTTTCAGGGTATCCCTACAATGAGCAGTTCTTC.

This clonotype has only a few counts. The chain uses TRBV23-1 and TRBJ2-5; 13 bases align to TRBD2. TRBV23-1 is designated an ORF whose function remains uncertain. After removal of 3 bases from V and 2 bases from J, the junction contained 3 bases not matched to a gene. CDR3 length: 16 amino acids. The CDR3 protein is CASSHPTSGGQETQYF. DNA of the CDR3: TGCGCCAGCAGTCACCCGACTAGCGGGGGGCAAGAGACCCAGTACTTC.

The sample holds a few counts of this clonotype. The V gene is TRBV6-5, the J gene TRBJ1-2, with D maybe TRBD1 (5 bases). The length of the CDR3 is 13 residues. V was pared by 2 bases and J by 8 bases, with 12 bases between. Germline V gene lookup returns CDR1 MNHEY and CDR2 SVGAGI. The CDR3 loop is CASSYADSLGYTF. The CDR3 region has the DNA TGTGCCAGCAGTTACGCCGACAGCCTAGGCTACACCTTC.

This clonotype was seen only a few times. The rearrangement uses TRBV12-3 or TRBV12-4 and TRBJ1-6, with D maybe TRBD1 (5 bases). Trimming took off 3 bases at V and 11 bases at J, with 14 bases between the two ends. This CDR3 region has 14 residues. CDR3 residues: CASSFLQDKAPLHF. CDR3 DNA: TGTGCCAGCAGTTTTTTACAGGACAAGGCACCCCTCCACTTT.

In this sample, this clonotype turned up a few times. The chain employs TRBV5-1 and TRBJ2-5; maybe TRBD1 (6 bases). The V and J ends lost 2 bases and 5 bases respectively, with 16 bases between them. The CDR3 spans 15 residues. Germline CDR1 SGHRS, CDR2 YFSETQ. CDR3 in DNA: TGCGCCAGCAGCTTAGGAACAGGGCAGGAGGAGACCCAGTACTTC. It is translated as CASSLGTGQEETQYF.

The chain links TRBV2 to TRBJ1-5; 7 bases map to TRBD1. Trimming at V came to 6 bases and at J to 11 bases, leaving 16 bases not matched to a gene. Per germline, CDR1 SNHLY and CDR2 FYNNEI. The CDR3 consists of 15 residues. The CDR3 protein is CASSLTGAEVETQHF. CDR3 bases: TGTGCCAGCAGCCTTACAGGGGCCGAAGTGGAGACCCAGCATTTT.

This clonotype was detected a few times. The chain recombines TRBV11-3 with TRBJ2-1; D is uncertain. The ends were cut back, 1 base at V and 7 bases at J, with 11 bases in the middle. CDR1 and CDR2 (germline): SGHNT, YENEEA. The CDR3 runs to 14 residues. The CDR3 spells CASSLGVSENEQFF. In DNA, the CDR3 is TGTGCCAGCAGCTTAGGGGTCAGCGAAAATGAGCAGTTCTTC.

This clonotype was picked up a small number of times. This rearrangement joins TRBV12-3 or TRBV12-4 to TRBJ1-1; no reliable D call. The V end lost 4 bases, the J end lost 1 base, and 13 bases lay between the germline ends. The CDR3 extends over 15 amino acids. This chain's CDR3 is CASSSEVEGNTEAFF. The CDR3 DNA is TGTGCCAGCAGTTCTGAGGTGGAGGGGAACACTGAAGCTTTCTTT.

The rearrangement uses TRBV12-3 or TRBV12-4 and TRBJ2-5, with D possibly TRBD1 on 5 matching bases. Trimming removed 7 bases at V and 1 base at J, with 10 bases between. This CDR3 spans 13 amino acids. The CDR3, as DNA: TGTGCCAGCAAAAAAGACAGCCAAGAGACCCAGTACTTC. Translation gives CASKKDSQETQYF.

In this sample, this clonotype turned up a few times. This chain links TRBV2 with TRBJ1-1; the D gene is possibly TRBD1 (6 bases). Germline assignment: CDR1 SNHLY and CDR2 FYNNEI. Trimming left V 9 bases short and J 1 base short, with 15 bases between. CDR3 length equals 14 residues. The CDR3 bases are TGTGCCAGTCAAAAACAGGGTCGGAACACTGAAGCTTTCTTT. It encodes CASQKQGRNTEAFF.

In its sample, this clonotype was seen a few times. The gene calls are TRBV7-2 and TRBJ1-3; 8 bases match TRBD1. CDR1 is SGHTA and CDR2 is FQGNSA in the germline V gene. CDR3 length: 15 amino acids. J gave up 4 bases and V 4 bases, and 6 bases lay outside the gene matches. CDR3 coding DNA: TGTGCCAGCAGCTCACAGACAGGGGTCGGAAACACCATATATTTT. Its translation: CASSSQTGVGNTIYF.

The chain has TRBV28 and TRBJ2-7; tentative D call: TRBD2 (6 bases). Germline V gene lookup returns CDR1 MDHEN and CDR2 SYDVKM. This CDR3 is 14 amino acids long. Trimming cost V 4 bases and J 3 bases, with 13 bases left between them. The CDR3: CASSSSDSRYEQYV. For the CDR3, the DNA is TGTGCCAGCAGTTCTAGCGACAGCCGCTACGAGCAGTACGTC.

The chain combines TRBV7-3 with TRBJ1-6, with D possibly being TRBD1 (6 bases). The germline gives CDR1 SGHTA, CDR2 FQGTGA. Trimming pared 5 bases from V and 8 bases from J, leaving 10 bases between. The CDR3 contains 13 residues. CDR3: CASSQGQDSPLHF. In nucleotides, the CDR3 is TGTGCCAGCAGCCAGGGGCAGGATTCACCCCTCCACTTT.

The chain has TRBV10-3 and TRBJ2-7; the D is unclear. The CDR3 is 14 amino acids. CDR1 is ENHRY, CDR2 SYGVKD, per germline. Trimming shortened V by 2 bases and J by 2 bases, and 10 bases separated the two germline ends. CDR3 nucleotide sequence: TGTGCCATCAGTGAGGAGAAGGGTACCTACGAGCAGTACTTC. As protein: CAISEEKGTYEQYF.

The chain combines TRBV5-1 with TRBJ2-1; 10 positions agree with TRBD2. The V segment lost 4 bases and the J segment 6 bases; nucleotides outside the gene matches: 7. The germline CDR1 and CDR2 sequences are SGHRS and YFSETQ. The CDR3 consists of 15 residues. The CDR3 loop reads CASSVASGGPNEQFF. CDR3 nucleotides: TGCGCCAGCAGCGTGGCTAGCGGGGGCCCCAATGAGCAGTTCTTC.

The rearrangement joins TRBV6-5 to TRBJ2-7; possibly TRBD2 for D (5 bases). In germline, CDR1 is MNHEY, CDR2 SVGAGI. V was trimmed by 2 bases and J by 2 bases, leaving 7 bases between them. The CDR3 is made up of 13 amino acids. The CDR3 protein is CASSYRDPYEQYF. As DNA, the CDR3 is TGTGCCAGCAGTTACCGGGATCCCTACGAGCAGTACTTC.

A few counts support this clonotype. The chain is built from TRBV15 and TRBJ1-2, with unresolved D. Looked up from germline, CDR1 is LNHNV and CDR2 is YYDKDF (reference sequence). V gave up 2 bases and J gave up 10 bases, with 11 bases separating them. The CDR3 loop spans 12 amino acids. CDR3 DNA sequence: TGTGCCACCAGCAGAACCAGGAGGGACTACACCTTC. The encoded protein is CATSRTRRDYTF.

The J gene is TRBJ2-7, the V gene TRBV30, with D perhaps matching TRBD1 or TRBD2 (5 bases each). Germline CDR1 GTSNPN, CDR2 SVGIG (reference sequence). Trimming stripped 3 bases from V and 6 bases from J, with 15 bases between. The CDR3 loop spans 13 amino acids. The CDR3 spells CAWRGPGVGEQYF. CDR3 coding DNA: TGTGCCTGGAGGGGGCCCGGGGTAGGCGAGCAGTACTTC.

This clonotype was detected ten times or more. The genes are TRBV4-3 and TRBJ2-1, with D hard to call. The CDR3 has 14 residues. CDR1 and CDR2 from the germline V gene are LGHNA and YSLEER. Trimming took 1 base from V and 6 from J, leaving 10 bases between them. CDR3 coding DNA: TGCGCCAGCAGCCAAGTAAGGGAATCCAATGAGCAGTTCTTC. Protein: CASSQVRESNEQFF.